This T cell receptor beta chain was observed in a study of cytomegalovirus exposure and HLA in healthy donors (dated by TCRdb to between 2016 and 2019). Regarding the research as a whole: An earlier analysis of some 600 of the donors reported approximately 280 Gb of sequence data and approximately 120 million unique TCR beta sequences obtained from around 190 million T cells. An early release that covered about 600 HLA-typed donors contained approximately 300 gigabases of sequencing data and about 93 million unique TCR sequences. The genetic ancestry cluster associated with self-reported Caucasian donors included over 80% of the 398 genotyped donors. The study aimed to test whether signatures of past pathogen exposure could be identified by cataloging public T cell receptors. Using immunosequencing, the study profiled T cell repertoires from fewer than 700 subjects and related those repertoires to cytomegalovirus serostatus. A separate validation cohort of roughly 110 different subjects was used in addition to the roughly 670-subject first cohort. The study combined high-throughput TCR immunosequencing, statistical association of individual TCRs with disease status, and machine learning to predict cytomegalovirus infection status. To study patterns of TCR occurrence, a later analysis re-analyzed previously published TCR beta repertoires from under 750 donors and added high-resolution HLA genotyping. Rather than using new phenotypic data, the later analysis identified candidate immune exposures from TCR beta sequences and from how often those sequences occurred across donors. An earlier analysis of 587 of the donors used high-throughput TCR beta sequencing to judge whether each TCR beta V gene segment behaved as functional or pseudogenic. Donor age, sex, ethnicity and CMV serostatus were collected together with the repertoire data. In a later genetic analysis, genome-wide SNP genotypes for 398 of the 666 donors were used, and that subset was treated as a discovery cohort. Every repertoire in the discovery cohort had been generated on one and the same sequencing platform. HLA typing included class I and class II loci at four-digit resolution. Typing coverage varied by locus: roughly 629-640 donors for A, B, C, DRB1 and DQB1; approximately 560 for DQA1; about 570 for DPA1; approximately 450 for DPB1. Four or five DR-DQ haplotypes were treated as single units for association and clustering because of strong linkage in the cohort. Across under 500 genotyped donors of the cohort, an average of about 240,000 unique TCR beta nucleotide sequences per donor were sequenced, and roughly a sixth of those sequences were non-productive. The paper's findings and limits, for the study overall: A further reported finding was that TCR beta sequences accurately predicted the HLA-A and HLA-B alleles for most subjects in the first cohort. A group of highly shared sequence variants was considered likely to be a technical artifact of the sequencing pipeline. A later analysis found that most CMV-associated TCR beta chains appeared HLA-restricted, with HLA associations seemingly driven largely by CMV exposure. A later genetic analysis reported fewer N-insertions in productive TCRs among donors in an Asian-associated ancestry cluster than the roughly 700-donor mean. This cohort had only TCR beta chains sequenced, and the lack of alpha or paired-chain data limited which features could be detected. Several of the top co-occurrence clusters appeared to be linked to parvovirus B19, influenza, CMV and Epstein-Barr virus, according to a later analysis. The presence/absence analyses assumed that sequencing depth was roughly uniform across donors, and that assumption may not be true. The classifier was reported to diagnose cytomegalovirus status with high specificity and sensitivity in both the original cohort and the validation cohort. In a later analysis, HLA-associated TCR beta chains showed more clonal expansion and lower generation probabilities than non-associated chains that were equally common. While some public TCRs were present in many individuals, most TCR sequences turned up only very rarely across donors. Linkage disequilibrium might explain the correlated functional status among segregating V segments, but an unknown experimental factor could not be excluded. The study listed 150 to 200 TCR beta chains as associated with cytomegalovirus. A later analysis associated about 18,000 TCR beta sequences with specific HLA alleles at a false discovery rate of 0.05. Strong co-occurrence of HLA alleles, especially DR and DQ, made assigning TCR associations to individual alleles difficult. For the cohort, immune exposure information was limited to CMV serostatus. In an earlier analysis of approximately 600 of the donors, most TCR beta V segments were observed in productive rearrangements about 90% or about 30% of the time, broadly matching IMGT annotations. Because HLA typing was unavailable for some donors at each locus, only the typed subset was used in association tests. A later analysis found that TCR association rates varied across HLA loci, with DRB1 alleles showing the most associated TCRs and HLA-C alleles the fewest. An association between a missense DCLRE1C variant and V-gene and J-gene trimming of TCR beta chains was found in a later genetic analysis and replicated in an independent cohort. According to the authors, the approach could potentially be generalized to other disease states and immunological phenotypes. In vitro tests confirmed that three of the cytomegalovirus-associated TCR beta chains recognize cytomegalovirus antigens. Approximately 18 rarely observed V segments, including chromosome 9 orphons, were excluded from the earlier analysis of almost 600 of the donors because counts were too low.

About this clone itself: It has no known antigen specificity. Base qualities are not at hand, and no much larger clone is one base apart.

The cohort was made up of 650 to 700 healthy bone marrow donors. At the time of sampling, all cohort members were nominally healthy, though unrecorded immune exposures were likely present. The donor tested CMV seronegative, placing the donor among the roughly 350 seronegative members of the cohort. Every donor gave a peripheral blood sample, and the peripheral blood mononuclear cells from that sample were used for TCR beta sequencing. Genomic DNA extraction from the blood cell samples was performed with the Qiagen DNeasy Blood Extraction Kit. Library preparation was by the immunoSEQ multiplex PCR assay. For the multiplex PCR, a mixture combining 60 forward primers for TCR Vbeta segments and 13 reverse primers for TCR Jbeta segments was used. Amplification of the CDR3 region of rearranged TCR beta genes was performed with a multiplex PCR assay on genomic DNA. Amplified TCR beta libraries were sequenced as 87-base-pair reads on the Illumina HiSeq System. The paper's data handling went like this. Across the 670 or so repertoires, a later analysis counted 80 million or so unique TCR beta chains, around 11 million of which were shared by at least two donors. To remove PCR and sequencing errors, raw reads were error-corrected and collapsed into unique sequences using a nearest-neighbor algorithm that merged closely related sequences. To assign V, D and J gene segments, CDR3 sequences were aligned to IMGT reference sequences. Each retained sequence needed at least a six-nucleotide match to both a V gene segment and a J gene segment. A rearrangement was called productive if the CDR3 had no stop codons and remained in frame with V and J, and every other rearrangement was called non-productive. CDR3 was defined by IMGT convention, running from the second conserved V-encoded cysteine to the conserved J-encoded phenylalanine. The earlier analysis of about 590 of the donors excluded sequences that lacked an unambiguous match to a single V gene segment. In an earlier analysis of almost 600 of the donors, a V segment was called functional when productive rearrangements were above 56.7%, and segregating when the standard deviation between donors exceeded 5%. A statistical classification framework was built to diagnose cytomegalovirus status from the catalog of TCR beta chain sequences. A later analysis assigned V and J genes by comparing TCR nucleotide sequences with IMGT/GENE-DB human TR gene sequences. The TCRdist pipeline was used in a later analysis to assign CDR3 sequences and most-parsimonious VDJ recombination scenarios. In a later analysis, each TCR beta chain was defined by its CDR3 amino acid sequence together with its V-gene family, and reads without a unique V-gene family were excluded. In a later analysis, 450 to 600 highly shared, low-generation-probability nucleotide sequences were removed to address suspected cross-contamination and a sequencing artifact. For each public chain, a later analysis derived a clonal expansion index from normalized ranks of inferred template counts within each repertoire. Generation probabilities in a later analysis came from a VDJ recombination model fitted to out-of-frame rearrangements, and those results were checked against IGoR. In a later analysis, TCR-TCR, TCR-HLA and TCR-CMV co-occurrence was scored with hypergeometric tests, and a repertoire-size bias correction was applied to TCR pairs. To estimate false discovery rates, a later analysis permuted the HLA or CMV assignments 20 times. In a later analysis, co-occurring TCRs were grouped with DBSCAN, and TCRdist sequence similarity was added when clustering was performed within HLA-allele-positive subsets. Repertoires with fewer than 30,000 or more than 120,000 public chains, plus five repertoires with anomalous nucleotide sharing, were excluded from co-occurrence clustering. Here the immuneACCESS table is served through TCRdb, limited to in-frame sequences with V and J called. Missing clones are a known gap in these copies; in checked studies unresolved V genes cover under half, and the rest lacks a known reason. V and J calls and clone size follow that table, whereas D and trimming were derived from the DNA. The sample has 210,000 or so clones on record, 70% to 85% of them singletons. Of the sample, roughly 0.22% is held by the ten largest clones.

The sequenced sample was PBMCs. The receptor was isolated from a girl aged 2 to 9 in good health and CMV-seronegative.

CDR3 sequence: CASSLGPGLDAYEQYF. The nucleotide sequence is given as TGCGCCAGCAGCTTGGGCCCGGGACTAGATGCCTACGAGCAGTACTTC. This receptor chain uses TRBV5-1 and TRBJ2-7; TRBD2 agrees with 8 junctional bases. The CDR3, from cysteine to phenylalanine, totals 16 residues. CDR3 DNA only is kept here, 48 bases in frame from base 1. The germline V gene specifies SGHRS as CDR1 and YFSETQ as CDR2. V trim: 0 bases; J trim: 2 bases; unmatched bases: 7.